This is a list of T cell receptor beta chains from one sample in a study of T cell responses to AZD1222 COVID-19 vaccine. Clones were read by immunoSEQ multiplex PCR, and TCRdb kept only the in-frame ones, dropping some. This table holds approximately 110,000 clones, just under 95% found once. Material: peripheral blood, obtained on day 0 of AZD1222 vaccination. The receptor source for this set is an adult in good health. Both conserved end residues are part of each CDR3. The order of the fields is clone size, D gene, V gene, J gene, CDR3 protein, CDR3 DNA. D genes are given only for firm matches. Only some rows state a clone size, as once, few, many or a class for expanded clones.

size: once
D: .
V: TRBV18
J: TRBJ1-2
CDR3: CASSSGGDYGYTF
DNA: TGTGCCAGCTCATCTGGGGGGGACTATGGCTACACCTTC

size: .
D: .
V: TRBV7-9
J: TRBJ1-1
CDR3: CASSLWENTEAFF
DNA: TGTGCCAGCAGCTTATGGGAAAACACTGAAGCTTTCTTT

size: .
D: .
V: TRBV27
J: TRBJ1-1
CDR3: CASSPPLGLNTEAFF
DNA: TGTGCCAGCAGTCCCCCTCTGGGCCTGAACACTGAAGCTTTCTTT

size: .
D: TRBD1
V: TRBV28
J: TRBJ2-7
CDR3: CASTEWTGKSYEQYF
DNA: TGTGCCAGCACCGAATGGACAGGGAAATCCTACGAGCAGTACTTC

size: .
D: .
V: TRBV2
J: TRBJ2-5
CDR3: CASHRDPQETQYF
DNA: TGTGCCAGTCACAGGGATCCCCAAGAGACCCAGTACTTC

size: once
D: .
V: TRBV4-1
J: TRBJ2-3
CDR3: CASSQERARTDTQYF
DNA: TGCGCCAGCAGCCAAGAAAGAGCTCGCACAGATACGCAGTATTTT

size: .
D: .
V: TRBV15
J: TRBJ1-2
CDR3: CATSRDLVKAYGYTF
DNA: TGTGCCACCAGCAGAGATCTGGTGAAGGCCTATGGCTACACCTTC

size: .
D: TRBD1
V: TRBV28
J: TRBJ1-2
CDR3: CASSWDSYGYTF
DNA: TGTGCCAGCAGCTGGGACAGCTATGGCTACACCTTC

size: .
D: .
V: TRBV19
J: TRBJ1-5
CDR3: CASSISGNQPQHF
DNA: TGTGCCAGTAGTATTTCGGGCAATCAGCCCCAGCATTTT

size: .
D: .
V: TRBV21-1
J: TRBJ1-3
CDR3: CADGQGSFYSGNTIYF
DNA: TGTGCCGACGGACAGGGCTCATTTTACTCTGGAAACACCATATATTTT

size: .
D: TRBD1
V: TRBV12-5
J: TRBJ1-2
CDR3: CASGLGTTGNYGYTF
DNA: TGTGCTAGTGGTTTGGGGACGACAGGGAACTATGGCTACACCTTC

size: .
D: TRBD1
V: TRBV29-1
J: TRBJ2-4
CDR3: CSVALDRENIQYF
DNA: TGCAGCGTTGCATTGGACAGGGAAAACATTCAGTACTTC

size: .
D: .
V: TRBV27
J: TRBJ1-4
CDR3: CASSSLTGAANEKLFF
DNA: TGTGCCAGCAGCTCTCTCACCGGGGCGGCGAATGAAAAACTGTTTTTT

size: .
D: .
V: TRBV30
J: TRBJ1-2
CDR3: CAWSAMTVNYGYTF
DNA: TGTGCCTGGAGTGCAATGACAGTTAACTATGGCTACACCTTC

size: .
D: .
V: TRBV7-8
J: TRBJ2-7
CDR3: CASSLGGGGSSYEQYF
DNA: TGTGCCAGCAGCTTAGGTGGGGGAGGAAGCTCCTACGAGCAGTACTTC

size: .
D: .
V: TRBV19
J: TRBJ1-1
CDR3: CASSIFWGDEAFF
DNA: TGTGCCAGTAGTATTTTCTGGGGCGATGAAGCTTTCTTT

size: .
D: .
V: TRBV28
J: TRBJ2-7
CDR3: CASSLARPPYEQYF
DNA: TGTGCCAGCAGCCTTGCCCGCCCCCCCTACGAGCAGTACTTC

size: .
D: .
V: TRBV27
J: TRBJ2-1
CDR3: CASSSRLAGIWEQFF
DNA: TGTGCCAGCAGTTCCCGGCTAGCCGGGATTTGGGAGCAGTTCTTC

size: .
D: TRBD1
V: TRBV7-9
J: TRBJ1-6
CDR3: CASSSPGRGLSSPLHF
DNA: TGTGCCAGCAGCTCCCCCGGGAGGGGGCTAAGTTCACCCCTCCACTTT

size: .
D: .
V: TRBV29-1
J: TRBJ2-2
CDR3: CSVEGRNTGELFF
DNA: TGCAGCGTTGAGGGCCGTAACACCGGGGAGCTGTTTTTT

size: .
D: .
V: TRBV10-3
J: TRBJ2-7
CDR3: CAISESPGINYEQYF
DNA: TGTGCCATCAGTGAGTCCCCGGGCATAAACTACGAGCAGTACTTC

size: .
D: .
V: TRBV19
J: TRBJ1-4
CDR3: CASSIGGGAEKLFF
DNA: TGTGCCAGTAGTATCGGGGGGGGAGCCGAAAAACTGTTTTTT

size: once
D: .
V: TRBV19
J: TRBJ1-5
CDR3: CASSIVRGTSNQPQHF
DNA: TGTGCCAGTAGTATAGTAAGAGGGACAAGCAATCAGCCCCAGCATTTT

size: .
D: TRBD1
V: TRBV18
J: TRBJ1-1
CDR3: CASGTATGSTEAFF
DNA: TGTGCCAGCGGCACTGCGACAGGGAGCACTGAAGCTTTCTTT

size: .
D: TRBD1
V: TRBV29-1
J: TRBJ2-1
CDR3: CSVSSMGQGSYNEQFF
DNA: TGCAGCGTTAGCAGTATGGGACAGGGGTCTTACAATGAGCAGTTCTTC

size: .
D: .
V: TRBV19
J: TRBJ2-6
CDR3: CASRSGANVLTF
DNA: TGTGCCAGTAGGTCTGGGGCCAACGTCCTGACTTTC

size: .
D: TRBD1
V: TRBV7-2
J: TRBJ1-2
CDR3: CASSHTSGQGYGYTF
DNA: TGTGCCAGCAGCCATACCTCGGGACAGGGTTATGGCTACACCTTC

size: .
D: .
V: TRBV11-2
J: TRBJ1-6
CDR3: CASSFGRGESKPLHF
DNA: TGTGCCAGCAGCTTTGGAAGAGGGGAAAGTAAACCCCTCCACTTT

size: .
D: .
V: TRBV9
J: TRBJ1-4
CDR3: CASSRTARNEKLFF
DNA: TGTGCCAGCAGCAGGACAGCTCGCAATGAAAAACTGTTTTTT

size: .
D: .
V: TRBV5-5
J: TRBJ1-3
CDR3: CASSPGSAGNTIYF
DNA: TGTGCCAGCAGCCCCGGGTCGGCTGGAAACACCATATATTTT

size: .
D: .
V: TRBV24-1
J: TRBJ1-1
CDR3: CATSDPWTAEAFF
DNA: TGTGCCACCAGTGATCCCTGGACAGCTGAAGCTTTCTTT

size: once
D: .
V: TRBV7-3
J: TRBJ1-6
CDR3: CASSLRPYNSPLHF
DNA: TGTGCCAGCAGCTTAAGACCCTATAATTCACCCCTCCACTTT

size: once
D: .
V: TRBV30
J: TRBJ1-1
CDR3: CAWSVPDVEAFF
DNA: TGTGCCTGGAGTGTACCAGACGTAGAAGCTTTCTTT

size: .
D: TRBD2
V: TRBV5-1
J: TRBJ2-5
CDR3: CASSPGLAGVAETQYF
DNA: TGCGCCAGCAGCCCGGGACTAGCGGGAGTTGCAGAGACCCAGTACTTC

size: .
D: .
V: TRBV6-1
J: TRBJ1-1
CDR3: CASSEAGRWNTEAFF
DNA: TGTGCCAGCAGTGAAGCGGGACGGTGGAACACTGAAGCTTTCTTT

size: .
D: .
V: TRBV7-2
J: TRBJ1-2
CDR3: CASSSQSGQPYGYTF
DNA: TGTGCCAGCAGCTCCCAAAGCGGACAGCCCTATGGCTACACCTTC

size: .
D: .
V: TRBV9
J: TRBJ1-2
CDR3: CASSVLGVPSNYGYTF
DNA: TGTGCCAGCAGCGTATTGGGGGTGCCCTCTAACTATGGCTACACCTTC

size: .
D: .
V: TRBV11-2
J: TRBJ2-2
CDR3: CASSLDLGRVGELFF
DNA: TGTGCCAGCAGCTTAGATTTAGGGCGGGTCGGGGAGCTGTTTTTT

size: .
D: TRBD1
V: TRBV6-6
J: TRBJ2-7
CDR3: CASSYPFGQGGYEQYF
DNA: TGTGCCAGCAGTTACCCATTTGGACAGGGTGGCTACGAGCAGTACTTC

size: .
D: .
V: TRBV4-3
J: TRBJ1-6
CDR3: CASSQEADSNSPLHF
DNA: TGCGCCAGCAGCCAAGAAGCAGACAGCAATTCACCCCTCCACTTT

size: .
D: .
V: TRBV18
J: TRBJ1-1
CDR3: CASSQGTNTEAFF
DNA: TGTGCCAGCTCACAGGGCACGAACACTGAAGCTTTCTTT

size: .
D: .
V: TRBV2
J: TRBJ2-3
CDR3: CASSPTVIAADTQYF
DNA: TGTGCCAGCAGCCCAACGGTGATAGCGGCAGATACGCAGTATTTT

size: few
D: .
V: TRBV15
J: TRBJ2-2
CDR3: CATSRDTGHFRSTGELFF
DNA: TGTGCCACCAGCAGAGATACGGGACATTTCAGGAGCACCGGGGAGCTGTTTTTT

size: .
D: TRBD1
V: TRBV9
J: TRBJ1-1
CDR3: CASSERGQGEAFF
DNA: TGTGCCAGCAGCGAACGTGGACAGGGTGAAGCTTTCTTT

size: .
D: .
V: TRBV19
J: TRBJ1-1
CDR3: CASSYTGSRNTEAFF
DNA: TGTGCCAGTAGTTATACAGGGAGTAGGAACACTGAAGCTTTCTTT

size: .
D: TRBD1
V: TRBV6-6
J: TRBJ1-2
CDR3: CASSSGQAVHGYTF
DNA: TGTGCCAGCAGTTCGGGACAGGCCGTACATGGCTACACCTTC

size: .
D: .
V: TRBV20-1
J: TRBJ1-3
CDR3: CSASTGLKNTIYF
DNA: TGCAGTGCTAGTACAGGTCTGAAAAACACCATATATTTT

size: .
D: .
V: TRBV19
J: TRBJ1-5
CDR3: CASSMLGSQPQHF
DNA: TGTGCCAGTAGTATGCTGGGAAGCCAGCCCCAGCATTTT